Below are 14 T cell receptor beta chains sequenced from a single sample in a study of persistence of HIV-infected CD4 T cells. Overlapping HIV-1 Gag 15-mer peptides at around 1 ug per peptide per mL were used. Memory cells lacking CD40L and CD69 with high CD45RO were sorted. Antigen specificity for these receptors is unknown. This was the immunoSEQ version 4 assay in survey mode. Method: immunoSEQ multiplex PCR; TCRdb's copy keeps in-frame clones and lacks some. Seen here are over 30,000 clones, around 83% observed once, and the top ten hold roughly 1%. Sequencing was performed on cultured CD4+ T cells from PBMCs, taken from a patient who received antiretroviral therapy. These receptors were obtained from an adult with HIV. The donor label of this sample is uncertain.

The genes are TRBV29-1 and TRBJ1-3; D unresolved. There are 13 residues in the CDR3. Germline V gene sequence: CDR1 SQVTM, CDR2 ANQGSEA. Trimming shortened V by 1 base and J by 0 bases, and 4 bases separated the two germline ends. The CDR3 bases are TGCAGCGTTGAAGGGAGCTCTGGAAACACCATATATTTT. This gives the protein CSVEGSSGNTIYF.

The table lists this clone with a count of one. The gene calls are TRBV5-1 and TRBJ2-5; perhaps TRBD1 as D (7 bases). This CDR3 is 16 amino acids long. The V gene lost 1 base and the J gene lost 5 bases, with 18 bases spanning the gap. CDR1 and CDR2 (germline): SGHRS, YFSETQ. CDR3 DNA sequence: TGCGCCAGCAGCTTGAGGGGCAGGGGGGAGCGCGAGACCCAGTACTTC. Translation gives CASSLRGRGERETQYF.

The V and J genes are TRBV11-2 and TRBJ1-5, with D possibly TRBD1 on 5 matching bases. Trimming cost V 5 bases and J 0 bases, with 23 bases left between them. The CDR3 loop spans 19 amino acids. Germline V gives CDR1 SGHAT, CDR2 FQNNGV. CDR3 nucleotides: TGTGCCAGCAGCACCCGCCCGGGACTTCCGACTGATAGCAATCAGCCCCAGCATTTT. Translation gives CASSTRPGLPTDSNQPQHF.

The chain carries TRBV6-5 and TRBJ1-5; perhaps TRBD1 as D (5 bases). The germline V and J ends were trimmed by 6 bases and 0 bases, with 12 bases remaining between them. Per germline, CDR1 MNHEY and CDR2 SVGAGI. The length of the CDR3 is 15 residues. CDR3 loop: CASRRGQNSNQPQHF. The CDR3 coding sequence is TGTGCCAGCAGGCGGGGCCAAAATAGCAATCAGCCCCAGCATTTT.

CDR3 region: CASSLLGVPNYGYTF. The CDR3 nucleotides are TGTGCCAGCAGCTTGCTGGGGGTCCCTAACTATGGCTACACCTTC. The chain carries TRBV7-8 and TRBJ1-2, with D maybe TRBD1 (5 bases). The germline V gene has CDR1 SGHVS and CDR2 FQNEAQ. The CDR3 runs 15 residues. V was clipped by 3 bases and J by 0 bases, with 11 bases between them.

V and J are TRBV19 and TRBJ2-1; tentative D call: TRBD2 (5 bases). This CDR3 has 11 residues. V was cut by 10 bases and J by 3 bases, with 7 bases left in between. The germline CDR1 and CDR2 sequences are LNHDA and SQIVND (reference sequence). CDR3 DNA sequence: TGTGCCACCCGGGACTACAATGAGCAGTTCTTC. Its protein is CATRDYNEQFF. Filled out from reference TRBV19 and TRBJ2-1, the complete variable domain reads DGGITQSPKYLFRKEGQNVTLSCEQNLNHDAMYWYRQDPGQGLRLIYYSQIVNDFQKGDIAEGYSVSREKKESFPLTVTSAQKNPTAFYLCATRDYNEQFFGPGTRLTVL.

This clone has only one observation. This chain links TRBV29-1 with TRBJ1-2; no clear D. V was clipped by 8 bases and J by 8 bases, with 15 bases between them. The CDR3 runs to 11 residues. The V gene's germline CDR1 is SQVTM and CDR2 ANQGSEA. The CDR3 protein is CSTEWGQGYTF. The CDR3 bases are TGCAGCACCGAATGGGGTCAAGGCTACACCTTC.

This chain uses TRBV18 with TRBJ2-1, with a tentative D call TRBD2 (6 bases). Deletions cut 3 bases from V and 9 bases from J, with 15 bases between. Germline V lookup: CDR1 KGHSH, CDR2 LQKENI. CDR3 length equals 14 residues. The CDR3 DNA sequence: TGTGCCAGCTCACCCGGGTGGCGGGGCAGTGAGCAGTTCTTC. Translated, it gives CASSPGWRGSEQFF.

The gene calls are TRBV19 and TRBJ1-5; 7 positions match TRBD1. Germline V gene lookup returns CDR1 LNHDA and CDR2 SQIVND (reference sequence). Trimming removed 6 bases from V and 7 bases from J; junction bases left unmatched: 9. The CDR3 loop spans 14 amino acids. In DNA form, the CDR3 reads TGTGCCAGTAGGGTCACAGGGGTGGGGCAGCCCCAGCATTTT. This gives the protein CASRVTGVGQPQHF.

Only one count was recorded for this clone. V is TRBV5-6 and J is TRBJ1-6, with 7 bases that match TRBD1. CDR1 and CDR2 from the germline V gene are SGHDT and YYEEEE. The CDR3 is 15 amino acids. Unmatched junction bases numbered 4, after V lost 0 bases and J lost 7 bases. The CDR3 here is CASSLEGTANSPLHF. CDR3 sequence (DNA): TGTGCCAGCAGCTTGGAAGGGACAGCAAATTCACCCCTCCACTTT.

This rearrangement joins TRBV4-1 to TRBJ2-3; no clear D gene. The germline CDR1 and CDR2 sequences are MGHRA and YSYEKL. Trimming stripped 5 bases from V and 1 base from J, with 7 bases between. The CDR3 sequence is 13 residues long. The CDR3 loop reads CASSYEGTDTQYF. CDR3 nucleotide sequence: TGCGCCAGCAGCTATGAGGGCACAGATACGCAGTATTTT.

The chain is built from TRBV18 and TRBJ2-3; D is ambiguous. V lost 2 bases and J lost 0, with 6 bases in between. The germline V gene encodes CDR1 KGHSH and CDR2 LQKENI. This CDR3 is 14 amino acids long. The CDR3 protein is CASSPVGSTDTQYF. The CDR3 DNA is TGTGCCAGCTCACCAGTAGGGAGCACAGATACGCAGTATTTT. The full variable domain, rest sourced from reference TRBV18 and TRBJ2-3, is NAGVMQNPRHLVRRRGQEARLRCSPMKGHSHVYWYRQLPEEGLKFMVYLQKENIIDESGMPKERFSAEFPKEGPSILRIQQVVRGDSAAYFCASSPVGSTDTQYFGPGTRLTVL.

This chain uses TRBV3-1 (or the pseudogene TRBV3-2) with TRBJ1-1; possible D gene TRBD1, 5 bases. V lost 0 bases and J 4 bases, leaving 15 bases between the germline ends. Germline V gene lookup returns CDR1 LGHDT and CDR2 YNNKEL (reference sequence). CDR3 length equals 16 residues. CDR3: CASSQDLGGIGTEAFF. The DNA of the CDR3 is TGTGCCAGCAGCCAAGATCTGGGGGGAATAGGCACTGAAGCTTTCTTT.

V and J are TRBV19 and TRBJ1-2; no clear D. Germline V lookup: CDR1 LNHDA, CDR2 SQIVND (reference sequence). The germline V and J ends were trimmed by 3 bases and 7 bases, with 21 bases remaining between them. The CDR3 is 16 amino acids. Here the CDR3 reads CASSMKPGPSASGYTF. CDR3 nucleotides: TGTGCCAGTAGTATGAAGCCCGGACCTTCTGCCTCTGGCTACACCTTC.